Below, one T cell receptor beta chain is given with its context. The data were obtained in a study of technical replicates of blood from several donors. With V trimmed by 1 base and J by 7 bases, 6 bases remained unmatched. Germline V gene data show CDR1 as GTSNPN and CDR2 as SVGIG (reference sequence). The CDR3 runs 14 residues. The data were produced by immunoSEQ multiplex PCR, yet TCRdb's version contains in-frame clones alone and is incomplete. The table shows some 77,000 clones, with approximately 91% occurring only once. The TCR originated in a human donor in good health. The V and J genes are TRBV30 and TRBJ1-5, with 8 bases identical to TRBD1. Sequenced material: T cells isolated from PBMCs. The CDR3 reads CAWSAGTGYQPQHF. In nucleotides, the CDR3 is TGTGCCTGGAGTGCCGGGACAGGCTACCAGCCCCAGCATTTT.